Reported below is one T cell receptor beta chain. In the study's own analysis: Amplifying reference gene primers gave estimates of nucleated cell counts. Here immunoSEQ multiplex PCR was the method, and the copy in TCRdb shows in-frame clones only, minus some. From that table come the V and J calls and clone size; the DNA was used to work out D and trimming. Counted here are around 170,000 clones, roughly nine tenths occurring once; the ten biggest clones make up roughly 4%. This specimen comes from a study of blood T cell repertoires in COVID-19. In the study overall: Both acute and convalescent COVID-19 samples were obtained from the United States, Italy and Spain. Sources were T cells, B-cell-depleted T cells, or PBMCs; the material itself was cDNA or gDNA.

This CDR3 has 13 residues. The J segment lost 2 bases and the V segment lost 6 bases, leaving 3 bases of the junction unmatched. Looked up from germline, CDR1 is ENHRY and CDR2 is SYGVKD. The chain combines TRBV10-3 with TRBJ2-7, with 8 bases identical to TRBD1. The sequenced sample consisted of peripheral blood. This clonotype originated in a woman in her sixties or seventies with acute or convalescent COVID-19. The CDR3 is CAISRQGPYEQYF. In DNA form, the CDR3 reads TGTGCCATCAGCCGACAGGGGCCCTACGAGCAGTACTTC.